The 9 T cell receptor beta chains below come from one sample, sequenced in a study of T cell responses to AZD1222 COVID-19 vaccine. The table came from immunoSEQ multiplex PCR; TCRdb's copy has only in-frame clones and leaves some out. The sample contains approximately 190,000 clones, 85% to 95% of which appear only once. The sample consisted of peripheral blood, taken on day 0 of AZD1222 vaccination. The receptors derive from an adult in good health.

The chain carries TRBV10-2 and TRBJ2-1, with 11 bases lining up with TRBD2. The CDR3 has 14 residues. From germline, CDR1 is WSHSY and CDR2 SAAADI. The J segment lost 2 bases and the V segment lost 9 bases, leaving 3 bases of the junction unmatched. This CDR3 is CASRTSGPYNEQFF. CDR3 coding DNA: TGCGCCAGTAGGACTAGCGGGCCCTACAATGAGCAGTTCTTC.

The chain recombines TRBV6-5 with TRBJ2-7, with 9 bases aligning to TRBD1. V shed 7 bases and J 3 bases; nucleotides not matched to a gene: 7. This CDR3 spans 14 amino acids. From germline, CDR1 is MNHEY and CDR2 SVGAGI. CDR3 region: CASIRDRVNYEQYF. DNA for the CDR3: TGTGCCAGCATCCGGGACAGGGTGAACTACGAGCAGTACTTC.

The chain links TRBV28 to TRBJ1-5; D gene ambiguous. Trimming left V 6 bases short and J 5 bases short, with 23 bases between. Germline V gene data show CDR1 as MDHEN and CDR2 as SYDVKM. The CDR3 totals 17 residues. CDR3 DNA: TGTGCCAGCAGCCCTAGTTGGGCCTCTGGGTTGGATCAGCCCCAGCATTTT. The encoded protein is CASSPSWASGLDQPQHF.

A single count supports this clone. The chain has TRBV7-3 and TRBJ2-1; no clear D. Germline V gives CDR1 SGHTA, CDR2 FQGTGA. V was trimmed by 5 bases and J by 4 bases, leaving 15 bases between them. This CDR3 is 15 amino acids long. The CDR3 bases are TGTGCCAGCAGCCCGCGAAGGACGAATTACAATGAGCAGTTCTTC. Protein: CASSPRRTNYNEQFF.

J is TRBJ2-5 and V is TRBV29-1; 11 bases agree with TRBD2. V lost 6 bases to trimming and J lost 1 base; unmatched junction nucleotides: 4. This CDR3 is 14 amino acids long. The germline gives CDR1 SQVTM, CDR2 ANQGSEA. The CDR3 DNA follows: TGCAGCGTAGATGGACTAGCGGGCCAAGAGACCCAGTACTTC. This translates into CSVDGLAGQETQYF.

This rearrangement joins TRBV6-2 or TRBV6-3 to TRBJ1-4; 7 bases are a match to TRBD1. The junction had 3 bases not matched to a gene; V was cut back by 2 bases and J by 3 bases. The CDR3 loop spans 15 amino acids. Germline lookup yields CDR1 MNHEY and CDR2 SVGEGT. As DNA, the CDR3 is TGTGCCAGCAGTTACGGGGGGACAGCTAATGAAAAACTGTTTTTT. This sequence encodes CASSYGGTANEKLFF.

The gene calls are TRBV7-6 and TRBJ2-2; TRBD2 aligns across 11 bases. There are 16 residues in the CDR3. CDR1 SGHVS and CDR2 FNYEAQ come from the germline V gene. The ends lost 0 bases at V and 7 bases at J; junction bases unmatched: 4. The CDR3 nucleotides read TGTGCCAGCAGCTTAGCGGGACTAGCGGCGAGCGGGGAGCTGTTTTTT. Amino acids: CASSLAGLAASGELFF.

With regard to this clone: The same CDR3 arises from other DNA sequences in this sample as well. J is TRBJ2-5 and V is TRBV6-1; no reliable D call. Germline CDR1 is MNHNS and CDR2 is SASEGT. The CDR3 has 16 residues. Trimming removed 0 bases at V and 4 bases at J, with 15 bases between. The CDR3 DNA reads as TGTGCCAGCAGTGAAGCCTCTAGTGGGGTTCGAGAGACCCAGTACTTC. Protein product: CASSEASSGVRETQYF.

Here the CDR3 DNA reads TGTGCCAGCAGCTCCTTCGAGGGTCAGCCCCAGCATTTT. It translates to CASSSFEGQPQHF. The chain has TRBV9 and TRBJ1-5, with D unresolved. V dropped 4 bases and J dropped 6 bases, with 11 bases sitting between them. There are 13 residues in the CDR3. Germline CDR1 reads SGDLS; CDR2 reads YYNGEE.